This is a list of T cell receptor beta chains from one sample in a study of shared clonotypes between healthy human individuals. Here immunoSEQ multiplex PCR was the method, and the copy in TCRdb shows in-frame clones only, minus some. The data show around 1.9 million clones, 93% seen once. The sequenced sample consisted of naive CD8+ T cells from PBMCs. The receptors originated from a man younger than 35 in good health. Some clones in this sample may be carry-over from other donors' samples. CDR3s include the opening cysteine and the closing phenylalanine or tryptophan. Each record gives: clone size, D gene, J gene, V gene, CDR3 protein, CDR3 DNA. D genes are given only for firm matches. Only part of the rows carry a size: once, few, many, or a class if the clone is expanded.

clone_size: once
d_call: TRBD1
j_call: TRBJ2-7
v_call: TRBV19
cdr3_aa: CASRDRARTYEQYF
cdr3_nt: TGTGCCAGTAGAGACAGGGCCAGGACCTACGAGCAGTACTTC

clone_size: NA
d_call: TRBD1
j_call: TRBJ2-2
v_call: TRBV7-9
cdr3_aa: CASSPRRDRLPGELFF
cdr3_nt: TGTGCCAGCAGCCCCCGCCGGGACAGGTTGCCCGGGGAGCTGTTTTTT

clone_size: NA
d_call: NA
j_call: TRBJ2-3
v_call: TRBV11-2
cdr3_aa: CASSQGIVSTDTQYF
cdr3_nt: TGTGCCAGCAGCCAGGGAATAGTAAGCACAGATACGCAGTATTTT

clone_size: NA
d_call: TRBD2
j_call: TRBJ2-1
v_call: TRBV10-3
cdr3_aa: CAISESAGGSSYNEQFF
cdr3_nt: TGTGCCATCAGTGAGTCAGCAGGCGGGAGCTCCTACAATGAGCAGTTCTTC

clone_size: once
d_call: NA
j_call: TRBJ1-2
v_call: TRBV5-1
cdr3_aa: CASSTDQGPRGYTF
cdr3_nt: TGCGCCAGCAGCACAGACCAGGGGCCCAGGGGCTACACCTTC

clone_size: NA
d_call: NA
j_call: TRBJ2-5
v_call: TRBV14
cdr3_aa: CASSQSGRFGETQYF
cdr3_nt: TGTGCCAGCAGCCAAAGTGGTCGCTTTGGAGAGACCCAGTACTTC

clone_size: NA
d_call: NA
j_call: TRBJ2-1
v_call: TRBV19
cdr3_aa: CASSIGDEQFF
cdr3_nt: TGTGCCAGTAGTATTGGTGATGAGCAGTTCTTC

clone_size: few
d_call: TRBD1
j_call: TRBJ1-1
v_call: TRBV10-3
cdr3_aa: CAIREDRDTEAFF
cdr3_nt: TGTGCCATCAGAGAAGACAGGGACACTGAAGCTTTCTTT

clone_size: NA
d_call: NA
j_call: TRBJ2-1
v_call: TRBV27
cdr3_aa: CASSLSPTGPLNEQFF
cdr3_nt: TGTGCCAGCAGTTTATCACCCACGGGACCGCTCAATGAGCAGTTCTTC

clone_size: few
d_call: TRBD1
j_call: TRBJ1-5
v_call: TRBV7-9
cdr3_aa: CASSLDRGQPQHF
cdr3_nt: TGTGCCAGCAGCTTAGACAGGGGACAGCCCCAGCATTTT

clone_size: NA
d_call: NA
j_call: TRBJ2-5
v_call: TRBV28
cdr3_aa: CASSRLVTQETQYF
cdr3_nt: TGTGCCAGCAGTCGCCTCGTGACCCAAGAGACCCAGTACTTC

clone_size: NA
d_call: NA
j_call: TRBJ2-7
v_call: TRBV7-9
cdr3_aa: CASSLGLERYEQYF
cdr3_nt: TGTGCCAGCAGCTTGGGACTGGAGCGCTACGAGCAGTACTTC

clone_size: few
d_call: TRBD1
j_call: TRBJ1-5
v_call: TRBV9
cdr3_aa: CASSEGTVGQPQHF
cdr3_nt: TGTGCCAGCAGCGAGGGGACAGTCGGTCAGCCCCAGCATTTT

clone_size: once
d_call: NA
j_call: TRBJ2-7
v_call: TRBV13
cdr3_aa: CASSLRTDYEQYF
cdr3_nt: TGTGCCAGCAGCCTGAGGACAGACTACGAGCAGTACTTC

clone_size: NA
d_call: TRBD2
j_call: TRBJ2-1
v_call: TRBV7-9
cdr3_aa: CASTSAGTPHEQFF
cdr3_nt: TGTGCCAGCACCTCAGCGGGAACCCCACATGAGCAGTTCTTC

clone_size: NA
d_call: NA
j_call: TRBJ2-7
v_call: TRBV19
cdr3_aa: CASSMFNGPSYEQYF
cdr3_nt: TGTGCCAGTAGTATGTTTAATGGGCCCTCCTACGAGCAGTACTTC

clone_size: NA
d_call: NA
j_call: TRBJ2-2
v_call: TRBV27
cdr3_aa: CASSPLIAGELFF
cdr3_nt: TGTGCCAGTAGCCCTTTGATCGCCGGGGAGCTGTTTTTT

clone_size: NA
d_call: NA
j_call: TRBJ1-4
v_call: TRBV7-9
cdr3_aa: CASSLAPWGGDEKLFF
cdr3_nt: TGTGCCAGCAGCTTAGCTCCCTGGGGGGGAGATGAAAAACTGTTTTTT

clone_size: NA
d_call: TRBD2
j_call: TRBJ2-1
v_call: TRBV4-1
cdr3_aa: CASSQDEGLAGDEQFF
cdr3_nt: TGCGCCAGCAGCCAAGATGAGGGACTAGCCGGGGATGAGCAGTTCTTC

clone_size: NA
d_call: NA
j_call: TRBJ2-3
v_call: TRBV12-5
cdr3_aa: CASGLGDGIGDTQYF
cdr3_nt: TGTGCTAGTGGTTTGGGGGACGGGATTGGAGATACGCAGTATTTT

clone_size: NA
d_call: NA
j_call: TRBJ2-7
v_call: TRBV7-2
cdr3_aa: CASLLPRAINEQYF
cdr3_nt: TGTGCCAGCTTACTTCCCAGGGCGATCAACGAGCAGTACTTC

clone_size: NA
d_call: NA
j_call: TRBJ2-3
v_call: TRBV27
cdr3_aa: CASSLSPSVSDTQYF
cdr3_nt: TGTGCCAGCAGCTTGTCTCCTTCGGTTTCAGATACGCAGTATTTT

clone_size: NA
d_call: TRBD2
j_call: TRBJ2-3
v_call: TRBV7-9
cdr3_aa: CASSLVRPSGRADTQYF
cdr3_nt: TGTGCCAGCAGCTTAGTACGGCCTAGCGGGAGGGCAGATACGCAGTATTTT

clone_size: NA
d_call: NA
j_call: TRBJ2-5
v_call: TRBV18
cdr3_aa: CASSPPAGASGLKTQYF
cdr3_nt: TGTGCCAGCTCACCACCGGCGGGCGCGAGTGGGTTGAAGACCCAGTACTTC

clone_size: once
d_call: NA
j_call: TRBJ2-7
v_call: TRBV7-9
cdr3_aa: CASSWAVAYEQYF
cdr3_nt: TGTGCCAGCAGCTGGGCAGTAGCCTACGAGCAGTACTTC

clone_size: NA
d_call: NA
j_call: TRBJ1-5
v_call: TRBV9
cdr3_aa: CASSQGYSNQPQHF
cdr3_nt: TGTGCCAGCAGCCAGGGGTATAGCAATCAGCCCCAGCATTTT

clone_size: NA
d_call: TRBD1
j_call: TRBJ1-4
v_call: TRBV30
cdr3_aa: CAWNDRVYEKLFF
cdr3_nt: TGTGCCTGGAACGACAGGGTTTATGAAAAACTGTTTTTT

clone_size: NA
d_call: NA
j_call: TRBJ1-1
v_call: TRBV28
cdr3_aa: CASSLRIGGSEAFF
cdr3_nt: TGTGCCAGCAGTTTAAGGATCGGGGGGTCTGAAGCTTTCTTT

clone_size: NA
d_call: NA
j_call: TRBJ1-4
v_call: TRBV9
cdr3_aa: CASNLGEINEKLFF
cdr3_nt: TGTGCCAGCAACCTCGGGGAAATTAATGAAAAACTGTTTTTT

clone_size: NA
d_call: TRBD2
j_call: TRBJ2-3
v_call: TRBV2
cdr3_aa: CASSVWGGGTDTQYF
cdr3_nt: TGTGCCAGCAGTGTATGGGGAGGGGGCACAGATACGCAGTATTTT

clone_size: once
d_call: TRBD1
j_call: TRBJ1-2
v_call: TRBV28
cdr3_aa: CASSLRGLRYGYTF
cdr3_nt: TGTGCCAGCAGTTTAAGGGGGCTGAGGTATGGCTACACCTTC

clone_size: NA
d_call: TRBD1
j_call: TRBJ2-1
v_call: TRBV30
cdr3_aa: CAWSVTGADEQFF
cdr3_nt: TGTGCCTGGAGTGTCACAGGGGCGGATGAGCAGTTCTTC

clone_size: once
d_call: NA
j_call: TRBJ2-3
v_call: TRBV9
cdr3_aa: CASSVDGRSPTDTQYF
cdr3_nt: TGTGCCAGCAGCGTAGATGGGCGGAGTCCCACAGATACGCAGTATTTT

clone_size: once
d_call: NA
j_call: TRBJ2-1
v_call: TRBV19
cdr3_aa: CASSIKLAGRYNEQFF
cdr3_nt: TGTGCCAGTAGTATTAAGCTAGCCGGCCGATACAATGAGCAGTTCTTC

clone_size: NA
d_call: NA
j_call: TRBJ2-5
v_call: TRBV7-9
cdr3_aa: CASSLSRGGPETQYF
cdr3_nt: TGTGCCAGCAGCTTATCCCGAGGAGGGCCTGAGACCCAGTACTTC

clone_size: NA
d_call: NA
j_call: TRBJ1-2
v_call: TRBV19
cdr3_aa: CASSIGGDYGYTF
cdr3_nt: TGTGCCAGTAGTATTGGGGGTGACTATGGCTACACCTTC

clone_size: once
d_call: NA
j_call: TRBJ2-5
v_call: TRBV6-1
cdr3_aa: CASSDATADFQETQYF
cdr3_nt: TGTGCCAGCAGTGATGCGACAGCGGATTTCCAAGAGACCCAGTACTTC

clone_size: NA
d_call: NA
j_call: TRBJ1-3
v_call: TRBV30
cdr3_aa: CAWSGRGAGNTIYF
cdr3_nt: TGTGCCTGGAGTGGGCGGGGGGCTGGAAACACCATATATTTT

clone_size: NA
d_call: TRBD2
j_call: TRBJ2-1
v_call: TRBV7-9
cdr3_aa: CASSFQGRGSFHNEQFF
cdr3_nt: TGTGCCAGCAGCTTTCAGGGTCGCGGGAGCTTCCACAATGAGCAGTTCTTC

clone_size: NA
d_call: TRBD2
j_call: TRBJ2-1
v_call: TRBV7-9
cdr3_aa: CASIPPYGTSGTYNEQFF
cdr3_nt: TGTGCCAGCATCCCGCCCTACGGGACTAGCGGAACTTACAATGAGCAGTTCTTC

clone_size: NA
d_call: NA
j_call: TRBJ2-1
v_call: TRBV7-3
cdr3_aa: CASSLNSWGSGYNEQFF
cdr3_nt: TGTGCCAGCAGCTTAAATTCGTGGGGTAGTGGGTACAATGAGCAGTTCTTC

clone_size: NA
d_call: NA
j_call: TRBJ2-7
v_call: TRBV19
cdr3_aa: CASSGSGRWDEQYF
cdr3_nt: TGTGCCAGTAGTGGGTCAGGGCGGTGGGACGAGCAGTACTTC

clone_size: NA
d_call: NA
j_call: TRBJ1-3
v_call: TRBV2
cdr3_aa: CASIQRGSGNTIYF
cdr3_nt: TGTGCCAGCATCCAACGGGGCTCTGGAAACACCATATATTTT

clone_size: NA
d_call: NA
j_call: TRBJ2-7
v_call: TRBV4-3
cdr3_aa: CASSQDDTGTYEQYF
cdr3_nt: TGCGCCAGCAGCCAAGATGATACCGGTACCTACGAGCAGTACTTC

clone_size: NA
d_call: NA
j_call: TRBJ1-2
v_call: TRBV5-6
cdr3_aa: CASSSFDYGYTF
cdr3_nt: TGTGCCAGCAGCTCCTTCGATTATGGCTACACCTTC

clone_size: NA
d_call: TRBD1
j_call: TRBJ2-7
v_call: TRBV15
cdr3_aa: CATSEEGTGAYEQYF
cdr3_nt: TGTGCCACCAGCGAGGAAGGGACAGGGGCCTACGAGCAGTACTTC

clone_size: once
d_call: TRBD2
j_call: TRBJ2-3
v_call: TRBV25-1
cdr3_aa: CASRLGGFDTDTQYF
cdr3_nt: TGTGCCAGCAGATTGGGAGGGTTCGACACAGATACGCAGTATTTT

clone_size: NA
d_call: TRBD2
j_call: TRBJ2-7
v_call: TRBV7-8
cdr3_aa: CASSLGSGSNYEQYF
cdr3_nt: TGTGCCAGCAGCTTAGGTAGCGGGAGCAACTACGAGCAGTACTTC

clone_size: NA
d_call: NA
j_call: TRBJ2-1
v_call: TRBV28
cdr3_aa: CASSLFSDEQFF
cdr3_nt: TGTGCCAGCAGTTTATTTTCGGATGAGCAGTTCTTC

clone_size: NA
d_call: TRBD2
j_call: TRBJ2-7
v_call: TRBV9
cdr3_aa: CASSPSRLAGTYEQYF
cdr3_nt: TGTGCCAGCAGCCCTAGCCGGCTAGCGGGGACCTACGAGCAGTACTTC

clone_size: NA
d_call: NA
j_call: TRBJ1-2
v_call: TRBV27
cdr3_aa: CASSSNWGYGYTF
cdr3_nt: TGTGCCAGCAGTTCCAACTGGGGCTATGGCTACACCTTC

clone_size: NA
d_call: NA
j_call: TRBJ2-5
v_call: TRBV9
cdr3_aa: CASSVASRVEAQYF
cdr3_nt: TGTGCCAGCAGCGTAGCATCCAGGGTTGAGGCCCAGTACTTC

clone_size: NA
d_call: TRBD2
j_call: TRBJ2-5
v_call: TRBV7-3
cdr3_aa: CASSLGLAGEGPQYF
cdr3_nt: TGTGCCAGCAGCTTAGGACTAGCGGGCGAAGGGCCCCAGTACTTC

clone_size: NA
d_call: NA
j_call: TRBJ2-5
v_call: TRBV7-9
cdr3_aa: CASSLGPGGQYF
cdr3_nt: TGTGCCAGCAGCTTAGGTCCCGGGGGCCAGTACTTC

clone_size: NA
d_call: NA
j_call: TRBJ2-7
v_call: TRBV27
cdr3_aa: CASSLSGAQDYYEQYF
cdr3_nt: TGTGCCAGCAGTTTATCAGGAGCACAGGATTACTACGAGCAGTACTTC

clone_size: NA
d_call: NA
j_call: TRBJ1-4
v_call: TRBV18
cdr3_aa: CASSPGPNEKLFF
cdr3_nt: TGTGCCAGCTCACCAGGGCCCAATGAAAAACTGTTTTTT

clone_size: NA
d_call: NA
j_call: TRBJ1-5
v_call: TRBV28
cdr3_aa: CASSLQAGNQPQHF
cdr3_nt: TGTGCCAGCAGTTTACAAGCAGGCAATCAGCCCCAGCATTTT